What follows are 14 T cell receptor beta chains derived from one specimen sequenced in a study of blood T cell repertoires in COVID-19 (TCRdb year 2020). The library was built by means of the immunoSEQ multiplex PCR assay. TCRdb re-hosts the immuneACCESS table, in-frame sequences only. Its copies lack some clones; in the studies checked, an unresolved V gene accounts for under half of them, and the cause for the rest is not known. For this sample there are about 82,000 clones; around four fifths appear just once. In total, the top ten clones hold over 15% of the sample. Source material: peripheral blood. The receptors stem from a man older than 75 with active or convalescent COVID-19.

The genes are TRBV12-3 or TRBV12-4 and TRBJ1-2, with 7 bases that match TRBD1. This CDR3 is built from 13 residues. Trimming at V came to 6 bases and at J to 7 bases, leaving 8 bases not matched to a gene. Here the CDR3 DNA reads TGTGCCAGCAGCAAGACAGGGTTTTCTGGCTACACCTTC. It translates to CASSKTGFSGYTF.

This sequence joins TRBV7-8 and TRBJ1-3, with D maybe TRBD1 (5 bases). The V gene's germline CDR1 is SGHVS and CDR2 FQNEAQ. V gave up 7 bases and J gave up 0 bases, with 16 bases separating them. The CDR3 runs 16 residues. The CDR3 is CASTPRGRISGNTIYF. As DNA, the CDR3 is TGTGCCAGCACCCCAAGGGGTCGCATCTCTGGAAACACCATATATTTT.

A word on this clone: The DNA is left out, because the CDR3 cannot be placed on it with certainty; the CDR3 is given as TCRdb lists it. V and J are TRBV21-1 and TRBJ1-4; TRBD1 is the table's D call and was not checked against the DNA. TRBV21-1 is deemed a pseudogene. With termini counted, the CDR3 has 18 amino acids. The CDR3 sequence is CASSKGVVVGQGNEKLFF.

The CDR3 is CASSTQGIAGEKLFF. The CDR3 DNA follows: TGTGCCAGTAGCACACAGGGAATTGCTGGCGAAAAACTGTTTTTT. This chain connects TRBV19 to TRBJ1-4; possible D gene TRBD1, 6 bases. The germline V gene has CDR1 LNHDA and CDR2 SQIVND (reference sequence). Trimming shortened V by 6 bases and J by 8 bases, and 19 bases separated the two germline ends. The CDR3 is 15 residues long. The entire variable domain, with the rest obtained from reference TRBV19 and TRBJ1-4, is as follows: DGGITQSPKYLFRKEGQNVTLSCEQNLNHDAMYWYRQDPGQGLRLIYYSQIVNDFQKGDIAEGYSVSREKKESFPLTVTSAQKNPTAFYLCASSTQGIAGEKLFFGSGTQLSVL.

V is TRBV5-4 and J is TRBJ1-6; D perhaps matches TRBD1 (6 bases). Germline V gives CDR1 SGHNT, CDR2 YYREEE (reference sequence). V lost 4 bases and J lost 4, with 15 bases in between. The CDR3 has 16 residues. CDR3 sequence reads: CASSREGGAYNSPLHF. CDR3 nucleotide sequence: TGTGCCAGCAGCAGGGAGGGGGGCGCGTATAATTCACCCCTCCACTTT. The whole variable domain, filled in from reference TRBV5-4 and TRBJ1-6, reads ETGVTQSPTHLIKTRGQQVTLRCSSQSGHNTVSWYQQALGQGPQFIFQYYREEENGRGNFPPRFSGLQFPNYSSELNVNALELDDSALYLCASSREGGAYNSPLHFGNGTRLTVT.

J is TRBJ1-1 and V is TRBV29-1; the D is unclear. Trimming cost V 7 bases and J 2 bases, with 20 bases left between them. CDR1 and CDR2 (germline): SQVTM, ANQGSEA. The length of the CDR3 is 15 residues. CDR3 coding DNA: TGCAGCGCCGTCGAGAGGAGAGGGTCTAACACTGAAGCTTTCTTT. Amino acids: CSAVERRGSNTEAFF.

This clone was found once. The chain combines TRBV6-6 with TRBJ1-3, with D maybe TRBD1 (6 bases). The germline V gene encodes CDR1 MNHNY and CDR2 SVGAGI (reference sequence). Trimming removed 6 bases at V and 4 bases at J, with 19 bases between. The CDR3 contains 16 residues. This CDR3 reads CASRNTKGTIGNTIYF. The DNA for the CDR3 is TGTGCCAGCAGAAATACCAAAGGGACAATAGGAAACACCATATATTTT.

The rearrangement links TRBV15 to TRBJ2-3; no reliable D call. The CDR3 is 15 residues long. Between the trimmed V and J ends, which lost 0 bases and 1 base, there was a span of 8 bases. From germline, CDR1 is LNHNV and CDR2 YYDKDF (reference sequence). The CDR3 DNA reads as TGTGCCACCAGCAGAGATCTCCCCGGCACAGATACGCAGTATTTT. This translates into CATSRDLPGTDTQYF. Full variable domain (remainder filled in from reference TRBV15 and TRBJ2-3): DAMVIQNPRYQVTQFGKPVTLSCSQTLNHNVMYWYQQKSSQAPKLLFHYYDKDFNNEADTPDNFQSRRPNTSFCFLDIRSPGLGDTAMYLCATSRDLPGTDTQYFGPGTRLTVL.

The V and J genes are TRBV7-6 and TRBJ2-3, with TRBD2 matching 13 bases. Germline values: CDR1 SGHVS, CDR2 FNYEAQ. The V segment lost 3 bases and the J segment 2 bases; nucleotides outside the gene matches: 2. The CDR3 has 16 amino acids. CDR3 nucleotide sequence: TGTGCCAGCAGCTTGACTAGCGGGAGGATCACAGATACGCAGTATTTT. Encoded protein: CASSLTSGRITDTQYF.

This chain joins TRBV6-1 and TRBJ2-3; D remains unclear. With 5 bases removed from V and 0 bases from J, the gap between germline ends came to 6 bases. The CDR3 runs 13 residues. Germline CDR1 reads MNHNS; CDR2 reads SASEGT. CDR3 sequence: CASSYPSTDTQYF. CDR3 nucleotide sequence: TGTGCCAGCAGTTATCCGAGCACAGATACGCAGTATTTT.

The chain employs TRBV11-2 and TRBJ2-1; no definite D call. The germline CDR1 and CDR2 sequences are SGHAT and FQNNGV. The ends were cut back, 4 bases at V and 8 bases at J, with 21 bases in the middle. The CDR3 runs 16 residues. The CDR3 protein is CASSSLFGTRSYEQFF. CDR3 DNA: TGTGCCAGCAGCTCATTGTTCGGTACGCGATCCTATGAGCAGTTCTTC.

V and J are TRBV9 and TRBJ2-3; 7 bases align to TRBD1. The J segment lost 0 bases and the V segment lost 3 bases, leaving 13 bases of the junction unmatched. The CDR3 covers 18 residues. Germline CDR1 and CDR2: SGDLS and YYNGEE. CDR3 amino acids: CASSGERQGPTSTDTQYF. In nucleotides, the CDR3 is TGTGCCAGCAGCGGGGAAAGACAGGGTCCTACTAGCACAGATACGCAGTATTTT.

The chain uses TRBV5-1 and TRBJ2-2; possible D gene TRBD2, 6 bases. The V and J ends lost 7 bases and 4 bases respectively, with 14 bases between them. The germline V gene has CDR1 SGHRS and CDR2 YFSETQ. The CDR3 consists of 14 residues. CDR3 sequence reads: CASFWGLATGELFF. CDR3 bases: TGCGCCAGCTTTTGGGGACTCGCCACCGGGGAGCTGTTTTTT.

This chain uses TRBV19 with TRBJ2-7; 10 bases fit TRBD2. The junction had 5 bases not matched to a gene; V was cut back by 5 bases and J by 7 bases. This CDR3 contains 13 residues. Germline values: CDR1 LNHDA, CDR2 SQIVND (reference sequence). The CDR3 spells CASSSRLAGEQYV. Here the CDR3 DNA reads TGTGCCAGTAGTTCTCGACTAGCGGGTGAGCAGTACGTC.